This is a list of T cell receptor beta chains from one sample in a study of blood T cell repertoires in COVID-19. Clones were read by immunoSEQ multiplex PCR, and TCRdb kept only the in-frame ones, dropping some. This sample yields roughly 160,000 clones, of which roughly 89% are seen a single time; 3% to 4.5% belongs to the top ten. Sequencing was done on a sample of peripheral blood. These receptors came from a woman between 55 and 75 years old who had recovered from COVID-19. Both conserved end residues are part of each CDR3. D genes are given only for firm matches. Size values are once, few and many counts, or a class for expanded clones, and some rows have none.

>NA|TRBJ2-5|NA|TRBV5-1
CASSSSYQETQYF
TGCGCCAGCAGTAGCTCGTACCAAGAGACCCAGTACTTC
>NA|TRBJ1-3|NA|TRBV4-1
CASSGTGTRDRDTIYF
TGCGCCAGCAGTGGGACCGGGACTAGGGACCGGGACACCATATATTTT
>NA|TRBJ2-1|NA|TRBV5-1
CASSLLGSNEQFF
TGCGCCAGCAGCTTACTAGGGAGTAATGAGCAGTTCTTC
>TRBD2|TRBJ2-6|NA|TRBV5-6
CASTSGGSGFSGANVLTF
TGTGCCAGCACCTCCGGGGGGAGCGGTTTCTCTGGGGCCAACGTCCTGACTTTC
>TRBD1|TRBJ1-4|few|TRBV5-1
CASSLQGAGANEKLFF
TGCGCCAGCAGCTTACAGGGGGCAGGGGCTAATGAAAAACTGTTTTTT
>NA|TRBJ1-2|NA|TRBV7-8
CASSLSPKFPTQGPGYTF
TGTGCCAGCAGCTTATCACCAAAATTCCCAACACAGGGCCCTGGCTACACCTTC
>TRBD1|TRBJ1-1|NA|TRBV4-1
CASSQGTGGGETEAFF
TGCGCCAGCAGCCAAGGGACAGGGGGGGGAGAGACTGAAGCTTTCTTT
>TRBD1|TRBJ1-1|NA|TRBV5-1
CASSSPDRGDTEAFF
TGCGCCAGCAGCTCTCCGGACAGGGGAGACACTGAAGCTTTCTTT
>TRBD1|TRBJ1-1|NA|TRBV3-1/TRBV3-2
CASSSRQGGTEAFF
TGTGCCAGCAGCTCACGACAGGGGGGCACTGAAGCTTTCTTT
>NA|TRBJ1-1|NA|TRBV6-4
CASSSTADTEAFF
TGTGCCAGCAGTTCGACAGCAGACACTGAAGCTTTCTTT
>NA|TRBJ2-7|NA|TRBV6-5
CASSYRREYEQYF
TGTGCCAGCAGTTACCGCAGGGAATACGAGCAGTACTTC
>NA|TRBJ2-7|NA|TRBV9
CASSVTYYEQYF
TGTGCCAGCAGCGTAACCTACTACGAGCAGTACTTC
>NA|TRBJ2-3|NA|TRBV5-1
CASSLGVGVSTDTQYF
TGCGCCAGCAGCTTGGGTGTTGGAGTAAGCACAGATACGCAGTATTTT
>NA|TRBJ1-1|NA|TRBV5-1
CASSLGSTQQTEAFF
TGCGCCAGCAGCTTGGGGTCAACACAACAGACTGAAGCTTTCTTT
>NA|TRBJ2-1|NA|TRBV9
CASSVASGPGFEQFF
TGTGCCAGCAGCGTAGCCTCTGGACCGGGATTTGAGCAGTTCTTC
>NA|TRBJ2-7|NA|TRBV28
CASSLDTPEQYF
TGTGCCAGCAGCCTGGACACGCCCGAGCAGTACTTC
>NA|TRBJ1-1|NA|TRBV27
CASSLLGANTEAFF
TGTGCCAGCAGTTTATTGGGGGCGAACACTGAAGCTTTCTTT
>TRBD2|TRBJ2-3|once|TRBV5-1
CASTRGLAGASTDTQYF
TGCGCCAGCACTCGGGGACTAGCGGGGGCTAGCACAGATACGCAGTATTTT
>NA|TRBJ1-3|NA|TRBV19
CASTQVHSGNTIYF
TGTGCCAGCACACAGGTCCACTCTGGAAACACCATATATTTT
>TRBD1|TRBJ2-5|few|TRBV15
CATSRDSGGLETQYF
TGTGCCACCAGCAGAGACTCAGGGGGTCTGGAGACCCAGTACTTC
>TRBD1|TRBJ1-2|NA|TRBV11-1
CASSPDRGEGYTF
TGTGCCAGCAGTCCTGACAGGGGAGAGGGCTACACCTTC
>TRBD1|TRBJ1-5|once|TRBV7-6
CASSLGTGQRYSNQPQHF
TGTGCCAGCAGCTTAGGTACGGGACAGCGATATAGCAATCAGCCCCAGCATTTT
>TRBD2|TRBJ2-3|NA|TRBV7-2
CASSLTSGALGDTQYF
TGTGCCAGCAGCTTGACTAGCGGGGCCCTAGGAGATACGCAGTATTTT
>TRBD2|TRBJ2-1|NA|TRBV15
CATSRGGGENEQFF
TGTGCCACCAGCAGAGGGGGAGGGGAAAATGAGCAGTTCTTC
>TRBD2|TRBJ2-3|NA|TRBV5-1
CASSLRGGSADTQYF
TGCGCCAGCAGCCTTCGCGGGGGTTCGGCAGATACGCAGTATTTT
>NA|TRBJ2-5|NA|TRBV5-1
CASSPSKGGGPGETQYF
TGCGCCAGCAGCCCAAGCAAGGGAGGCGGACCAGGCGAGACCCAGTACTTC
>NA|TRBJ2-7|once|TRBV18
CASSPPGVRTPYEQYF
TGTGCCAGCTCACCACCGGGTGTACGGACACCCTACGAGCAGTACTTC
>TRBD2|TRBJ2-1|NA|TRBV4-3
CASSTRGGRTNEQFF
TGCGCCAGCAGCACTCGGGGGGGCCGGACGAATGAGCAGTTCTTC
>NA|TRBJ1-6|NA|TRBV6-5
CASSQQVISPLHF
TGTGCCAGCAGTCAACAGGTTATTTCACCCCTCCACTTT
>TRBD1|TRBJ1-4|NA|TRBV5-1
CASTLGTGVNEKLFF
TGCGCCAGCACACTTGGGACAGGGGTTAATGAAAAACTGTTTTTT
>NA|TRBJ2-5|NA|TRBV5-1
CASSSGDQETQYF
TGCGCCAGCAGTTCCGGGGACCAAGAGACCCAGTACTTC
>TRBD2|TRBJ2-5|NA|TRBV7-7
CASTPGLAGQETQYF
TGTGCTAGCACCCCGGGACTAGCGGGACAAGAGACCCAGTACTTC